The text below deals with one TCR beta chain. This clone was counted a single time. It has no known antigen specificity. It has no much larger one-base neighbor in the sample; base qualities were not kept. This record comes from a study of OX40 agonist ivuxolimab in advanced cancers. Context from the whole study: The costimulatory receptor OX40 (CD134) was targeted by ivuxolimab, a fully human IgG2 agonistic monoclonal antibody. Intravenous ivuxolimab was administered to patients every 2 weeks at six dose levels: 0.01, 0.1, 0.3, 1.5, 3 and 10 mg/kg. Of the 50 or so patients in dose escalation, 19 had hepatocellular carcinoma, about 15 had melanoma, 9 had renal cell carcinoma and 9 had head and neck cancer. A male proportion of 70% to 90% and a mean age of about 60 years, ranging from 23 to 79, were recorded for the dose-escalation cohort. Prior anti-PD-1, anti-PD-L1 or anti-CTLA-4 therapy was permitted, and checkpoint inhibitors had been received by roughly 42% of dose-escalation patients. Partial responses were achieved by three dose-escalation patients, of whom one had hepatocellular carcinoma and two had cutaneous melanoma. Peripheral TCRbeta sequencing was intended to test whether TCR sequence diversity was altered and clonal T-cell expansion was caused by ivuxolimab. The monotherapy dose-escalation portion (N of about 50 patients) of the phase I ivuxolimab trial is reported in the paper. The paper's findings and limits, for the study overall: Low levels of normalized T-cell clonal expansion were also seen in some patients who did not respond. The antigen specificity of the peripheral T cells that underwent clonal expansion was not determined. Clonal expansion of both CD4+ and CD8+ blood T cells was observed from baseline to week 6 at doses 0.1 to 3.0 mg/kg. Partial responders in the 0.1-3.0 mg/kg groups had among the lowest normalized peripheral clonal expansion, especially among CD8+ T cells. On average, CD8+ T cells showed more expanded clones than CD4+ T cells after ivuxolimab.

The V and J ends are trimmed by 1 base and 15 bases, leaving 19 bases between them. CDR1 and CDR2 are drawn from the germline V gene (reference sequence): LNHDA, SQIVND. The CDR3, cysteine through phenylalanine, is 14 amino acids long. The read is trimmed to its CDR3 DNA, 42 bases read in frame from base 1. To sequence the TCRbeta CDR3 region, genomic DNA was isolated from the sorted cells. The immunoSEQ Assay was used to sequence the TCRbeta CDR3 regions. What TCRdb holds here is the immuneACCESS table cut down to in-frame rearrangements. Part of the clones is not present; checked against another copy, under half of the missing clones reflect an unresolved V gene, and the others are unexplained. Present in this sample are some 72,000 clones, around 92% of which were seen just once. The ten largest clones take up 8% to 13% of the sample. Patients with autoimmune disease history or receiving systemic immunosuppression were excluded from the trial. In every dose cohort, peripheral blood was drawn for TCR sequencing at baseline, cycle 4 day 1, and cycle 7 day 1. The samples were taken from a phase I, first-in-human, multicenter, open-label dose-escalation trial of ivuxolimab. The trial enrolled adults with locally advanced or metastatic head and neck squamous cell, hepatocellular, melanoma or renal cell carcinoma. Before TCR sequencing, CD4+ and CD8+ T cells were separately sorted from peripheral blood.

The source was CD4+ or CD8+ T cells sorted from blood, collected in a trial of the OX40 agonist ivuxolimab. The chain is encoded by TRBV19 joined to TRBJ2-4; the D gene is tentatively TRBD1 or TRBD2, each matching 5 bases. The sequence was obtained from an adult with an advanced solid tumor such as melanoma, head and neck, liver or kidney cancer. The bases read TGTGCCAGTAGTATAGCCCACGAAGGGGACGGTTTGTACTTC. This gives the protein CASSIAHEGDGLYF.